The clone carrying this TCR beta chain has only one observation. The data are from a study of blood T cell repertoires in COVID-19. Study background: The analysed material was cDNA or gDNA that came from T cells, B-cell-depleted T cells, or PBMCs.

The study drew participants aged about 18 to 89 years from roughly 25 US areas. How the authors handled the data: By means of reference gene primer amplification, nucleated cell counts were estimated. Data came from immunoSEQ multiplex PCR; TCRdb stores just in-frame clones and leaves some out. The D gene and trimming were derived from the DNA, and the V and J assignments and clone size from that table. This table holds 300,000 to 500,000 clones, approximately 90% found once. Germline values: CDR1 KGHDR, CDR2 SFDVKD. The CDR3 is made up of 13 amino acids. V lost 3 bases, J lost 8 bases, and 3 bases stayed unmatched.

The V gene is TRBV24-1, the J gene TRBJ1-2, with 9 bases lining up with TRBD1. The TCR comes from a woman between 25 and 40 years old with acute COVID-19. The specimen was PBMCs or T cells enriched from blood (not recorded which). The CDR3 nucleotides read TGTGCCACCAGTGATCGGACAGGGGTGGGCTACACCTTC. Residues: CATSDRTGVGYTF.